Here is one TCR beta chain with its context. Trimming left V 5 bases short and J 8 bases short, with 7 bases between. The V gene's germline CDR1 is KGHSH and CDR2 LQKENI. The CDR3 length is 11 residues. Sample-barcoded 5' priming and a J-beta primer mix drove a second PCR of roughly 7 to 11 cycles. TCRdb passed the 5' RACE reads through MiXCR, listing each CDR3 protein once. The sample consists of hundreds of thousands of distinct CDR3 sequences, around 43% of them appearing once. This sample stems from a study of blood T cells in healthy people across ages. Sequencing used blood. This receptor was identified in a man aged 80 or over in good health. The V call is TRBV18, the J call TRBJ2-1, with D unresolved. CDR3 amino acids: CASSSQDEQFF. The CDR3 region has the DNA TGTGCCAGCTCATCGCAGGATGAGCAGTTCTTC.